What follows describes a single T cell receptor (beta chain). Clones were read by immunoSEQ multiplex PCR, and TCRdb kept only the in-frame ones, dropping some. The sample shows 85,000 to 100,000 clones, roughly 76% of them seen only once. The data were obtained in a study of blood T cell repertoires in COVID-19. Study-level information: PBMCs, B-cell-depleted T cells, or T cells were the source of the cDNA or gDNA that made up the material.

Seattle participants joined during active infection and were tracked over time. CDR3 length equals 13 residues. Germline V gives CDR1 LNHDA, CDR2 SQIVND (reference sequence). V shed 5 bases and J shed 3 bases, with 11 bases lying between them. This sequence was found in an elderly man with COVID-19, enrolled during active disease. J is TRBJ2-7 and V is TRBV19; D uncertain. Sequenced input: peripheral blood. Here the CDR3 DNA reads TGTGCCAGTAGTGAGCCCCCCCGCTACGAGCAGTACTTC. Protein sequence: CASSEPPRYEQYF.